The clone carrying this T cell receptor beta chain was seen repeatedly, ten times or more. Its antigen is not identified. These data originate in a study of CD8 T cells in ankylosing spondylitis. Findings and limits, study-wide: For ankylosing spondylitis blood, a TCR beta motif of several highly homologous variants appeared characteristic. According to the report, clones linked to the disease were significantly enriched in matched synovial fluid samples taken from ankylosing spondylitis patients. The disease-linked clones had a CD8+ phenotype and low blood frequencies.

TCRdb reanalysed the 5' RACE reads using MiXCR and keeps one entry per CDR3 protein. In the table there are under 300,000 distinct CDR3 sequences, about 9.1% of which are singletons. The CDR3 is 16 amino acids. The V gene end was trimmed by 3 bases and the J gene end by 1 base; junction bases not matched to a gene: 5. Germline V gene data show CDR1 as KGHDR and CDR2 as SFDVKD. The chain combines TRBV24-1 with TRBJ1-5, with 7 bases identical to TRBD1. The receptor's source is a male donor with ankylosing spondylitis or in good health (not recorded which). The sample was blood, either unsorted or a sorted T cell fraction (not recorded which). DNA of the CDR3: TGTGCCACCAGTGATGCAGGGGGGGCGAGCAATCAGCCCCAGCATTTT. Its translation is CATSDAGGASNQPQHF.